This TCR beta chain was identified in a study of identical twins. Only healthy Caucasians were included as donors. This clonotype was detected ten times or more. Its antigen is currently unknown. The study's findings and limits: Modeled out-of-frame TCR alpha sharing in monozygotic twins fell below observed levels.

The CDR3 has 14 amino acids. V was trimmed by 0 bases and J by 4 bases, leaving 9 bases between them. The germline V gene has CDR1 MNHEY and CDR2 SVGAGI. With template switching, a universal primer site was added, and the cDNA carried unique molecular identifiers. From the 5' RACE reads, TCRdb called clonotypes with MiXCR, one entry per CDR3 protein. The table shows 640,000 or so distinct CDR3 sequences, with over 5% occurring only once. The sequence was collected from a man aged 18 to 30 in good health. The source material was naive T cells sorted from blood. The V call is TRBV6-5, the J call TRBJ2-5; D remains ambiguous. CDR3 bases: TGTGCCAGCAGTTACTCTAGATTGACAGAGACCCAGTACTTC. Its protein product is CASSYSRLTETQYF.